The rows below give T cell receptor beta chains drawn from one sample of a study of control samples from healthy donors and cancer patients. Using immunoSEQ multiplex PCR, the repertoire was profiled, and TCRdb retains in-frame clones only, with some absent. The sample includes about 160,000 clones, just over 90% of them seen just once. The sequenced sample was blood. The receptors were sampled from a woman aged 55-75 years in good health. The CDR3 runs from the conserved cysteine through the conserved F or W. A D gene is named only where the DNA matches it firmly.

.,TRBV12-3/TRBV12-4,TRBJ1-1,CASSFRYTEAFF,TGTGCCAGCAGTTTTAGGTACACTGAAGCTTTCTTT
.,TRBV2,TRBJ1-5,CASSEIYQPQHF,TGTGCCAGCAGTGAAATCTATCAGCCCCAGCATTTT
TRBD1,TRBV3-1/TRBV3-2,TRBJ1-6,CASSQARGHSPLHF,TGTGCCAGCAGCCAAGCCAGGGGGCACTCACCCCTCCACTTT
.,TRBV5-1,TRBJ1-3,CASSYDSYGNTIYF,TGCGCCAGCAGCTACGACAGCTATGGAAACACCATATATTTT
.,TRBV3-1/TRBV3-2,TRBJ1-2,CASSQDQRNYGYTF,TGTGCCAGCAGCCAAGATCAACGGAACTATGGCTACACCTTC
.,TRBV2,TRBJ2-7,CASSGGGKTYEQYF,TGTGCCAGCAGTGGAGGAGGCAAAACCTACGAGCAGTACTTC
TRBD2,TRBV5-1,TRBJ2-3,CASSGSGLASDTQYF,TGCGCCAGCAGCGGCTCGGGACTAGCCTCAGATACGCAGTATTTT
.,TRBV6-6,TRBJ2-1,CASRRELGLGNEQFF,TGTGCCAGCAGACGGGAGTTGGGCCTGGGAAATGAGCAGTTCTTC
TRBD2,TRBV19,TRBJ2-5,CASRQAGGRETQYF,TGTGCCAGTAGGCAAGCGGGGGGGCGAGAGACCCAGTACTTC
.,TRBV4-3,TRBJ1-1,CASSQGHGFIEGGNTEAFF,TGCGCCAGCAGCCAAGGTCACGGATTCATCGAGGGTGGAAACACTGAAGCTTTCTTT
.,TRBV29-1,TRBJ1-4,CSVAGTNEKLFF,TGCAGCGTTGCGGGGACTAATGAAAAACTGTTTTTT
TRBD1,TRBV7-2,TRBJ1-5,CASSLEGGGQPQHF,TGTGCCAGCAGCTTAGAGGGAGGGGGCCAGCCCCAGCATTTT
.,TRBV5-6,TRBJ1-3,CASSLGPPWGRSGNTIYF,TGTGCCAGCAGCTTGGGGCCACCCTGGGGACGTTCTGGAAACACCATATATTTT
TRBD1,TRBV29-1,TRBJ1-2,CSVEVGTGESSYTF,TGCAGCGTTGAAGTGGGCACAGGGGAGAGTAGCTACACCTTC
.,TRBV11-1,TRBJ2-5,CASSLEVLETQYF,TGTGCCAGCAGCTTAGAGGTTCTGGAGACCCAGTACTTC
.,TRBV6-2/TRBV6-3,TRBJ1-5,CASSYGKGMGNQPQHF,TGTGCCAGCAGTTATGGTAAGGGTATGGGCAATCAGCCCCAGCATTTT
.,TRBV3-1/TRBV3-2,TRBJ1-5,CASSQGFQPQHF,TGTGCCAGCAGCCAAGGCTTTCAGCCCCAGCATTTT
.,TRBV11-2,TRBJ1-1,CASSWDPQSEAFF,TGTGCCAGCAGCTGGGACCCCCAGAGTGAAGCTTTCTTT
.,TRBV7-9,TRBJ1-6,CASGRGESPLHF,TGTGCCAGCGGGAGGGGCGAATCACCCCTCCACTTT